This TCR beta chain was sequenced for a study of brain metastases from non-small cell lung cancer. Libraries were prepared by immunoSEQ multiplex PCR; TCRdb keeps only in-frame clonotypes and omits some of them. The repertoire includes some 3,100 clones, just under 97% of them detected once, and about 1.9% sits in the top ten. The sample comprised tumor-adjacent normal tissue. This TCR came from a donor aged 40 or older with non-small cell lung cancer.

CDR3 bases: TGTGCCAGCAGTTTTGGAGGGGAGCTGTTTTTT. Translated, it gives CASSFGGELFF. The chain links TRBV6-5 to TRBJ2-2, with D hard to call. CDR1 and CDR2 from the germline V gene are MNHEY and SVGAGI. With 4 bases removed from V and 8 bases from J, the gap between germline ends came to 5 bases. The length of the CDR3 is 11 residues.